A single sample gave rise to the 21 T cell receptor beta chains below, sequenced in a study of regulatory T cells in long-lasting Graves disease. In building TCR beta libraries, iRepertoire HTBI primers were used together with Arm-PCR of CDR3 regions. TCRdb called the multiplex PCR reads again in MiXCR, with one record for every CDR3 protein. Of approximately 470,000 distinct CDR3 sequences listed, under 20% are singletons. Time point meaning: newly diagnosed GD, antithyroid drugs for less than 3 months. The TCR library was made from RNA that had been extracted from PBMCs in TRIzol. Another study also made use of these data, one on T cells in Graves' hyperthyroidism and ophthalmopathy.

The sample here was peripheral blood mononuclear cells (PBMCs), taken at new diagnosis, from a patient treated with antithyroid drugs. The receptors stem from a man aged 40-49 years with Graves disease.

V is TRBV28 and J is TRBJ2-3; D remains ambiguous. The V end was cut by 4 bases, the J end by 3 bases, with 8 bases between. This CDR3 has 13 amino acids. The germline gives CDR1 MDHEN, CDR2 SYDVKM. The CDR3 protein is CASSSPPTDTQYF. The CDR3 DNA follows: TGTGCCAGCAGTTCCCCCCCTACAGATACGCAGTATTTT.

The chain joins TRBV19 to TRBJ1-4; maybe TRBD1 (6 bases). Germline values: CDR1 LNHDA, CDR2 SQIVND (reference sequence). Trimming left V 5 bases short and J 4 bases short, with 11 bases between. This CDR3 is 14 amino acids long. This CDR3 is CASSGRGYNEKLFF. The DNA of the CDR3 is TGTGCCAGTAGTGGCAGGGGTTATAATGAAAAACTGTTTTTT.

This clonotype was counted many times. The chain recombines TRBV6-5 with TRBJ2-3, with 14 bases matching TRBD2. V lost 4 bases, J lost 4 bases, and 4 bases stayed unmatched. The CDR3 extends over 16 amino acids. Germline-derived CDR1 and CDR2 are MNHEY and SVGAGI. The CDR3 nucleotides read TGTGCCAGCAGTTTAGGGACTAGCGGGAGTTCAGATACGCAGTATTTT. It translates to CASSLGTSGSSDTQYF.

As to this clonotype: A much larger clone lies a single base off, so this may be a read error. The V call is TRBV28, the J call TRBJ2-3, with a weak D call TRBD1 (5 bases). V was pared by 5 bases and J by 3 bases, with 15 bases between. From germline, CDR1 is MDHEN and CDR2 SYDVKM. CDR3 length: 15 residues. This CDR3 reads CASSRQRYRTDTQYF. The CDR3 coding sequence is TGTGCCAGCAGTCGACAGAGGTACCGGACAGATACGCAGTATTTT. Based on the CDR3 plus reference TRBV28 and TRBJ2-3, the full variable domain is DVKVTQSSRYLVKRTGEKVFLECVQDMDHENMFWYRQDPGLGLRLIYFSYDVKMKEKGDIPEGYSVSREKKERFSLILESASTNQTSMYLCASSRQRYRTDTQYFGPGTRLTVL.

This clonotype was recorded many times. The chain is built from TRBV2 and TRBJ2-2; 8 bases line up with TRBD1. The junction had 3 bases not matched to a gene; V was cut back by 9 bases and J by 3 bases. The CDR3 extends over 13 amino acids. Germline lookup yields CDR1 SNHLY and CDR2 FYNNEI. The CDR3 DNA reads TGTGCCAGAGGACAGGGTCACACCGGGGAGCTGTTTTTT. Amino acids: CARGQGHTGELFF.

The V and J genes are TRBV24-1 and TRBJ2-3; D remains unclear. CDR3 size: 14 residues. The ends were cut back, 5 bases at V and 0 bases at J, with 8 bases in the middle. CDR1 KGHDR and CDR2 SFDVKD come from the germline V gene. CDR3 nucleotide sequence: TGTGCCACCAGTGTAGGCACTAGCACAGATACGCAGTATTTT. Translated, it gives CATSVGTSTDTQYF.

This clonotype occurred many times. J is TRBJ2-7 and V is TRBV12-3 or TRBV12-4, with 9 bases lining up with TRBD1. J gave up 2 bases and V 4 bases, and 3 bases lay outside the gene matches. The CDR3 totals 14 residues. The CDR3 reads CASSSTGGTYEQYF. The CDR3 DNA reads TGTGCCAGCAGTTCGACAGGGGGAACCTACGAGCAGTACTTC.

The J gene is TRBJ2-7, the V gene TRBV12-5; D is undetermined. This CDR3 comprises 11 residues. Germline CDR1 LGHNT, CDR2 FRNRAP. V was shortened by 6 bases and J by 4 bases, with 7 bases between the two germline ends. CDR3 sequence: CASGWGYEQYF. CDR3 nucleotide sequence: TGTGCTAGTGGCTGGGGTTACGAGCAGTACTTC.

About this clonotype itself: This may be a read error: a much more frequent sequence differs by one nucleotide. This chain links TRBV5-4 with TRBJ2-1, with 7 bases identical to TRBD2. The J segment lost 5 bases and the V segment lost 0 bases, leaving 5 bases of the junction unmatched. Looked up from germline, CDR1 is SGHNT and CDR2 is YYREEE (reference sequence). This CDR3 is built from 15 residues. This chain's CDR3 is CASSLVAGVHNEQFF. The CDR3 DNA reads TGTGCCAGCAGCTTGGTGGCGGGAGTACACAATGAGCAGTTCTTC.

In this sample, this clonotype turned up a few times. The CDR3 region is CASSITGTRQYF. CDR3 DNA sequence: TGTGCCAGTAGTATAACCGGCACGCGGCAGTACTTC. V gene TRBV19 combines with J gene TRBJ2-7; D not resolved. This CDR3 spans 12 amino acids. Germline V gene data show CDR1 as LNHDA and CDR2 as SQIVND (reference sequence). Trimming stripped 2 bases from V and 9 bases from J, with 11 bases between.

This clonotype came up once. This may stem from a read error, because a much larger clone lies one nucleotide away. The chain's CDR3 is CAGSLRHSYEQYF. In DNA form, the CDR3 reads TGTGCCGGCAGTTTAAGGCATTCCTACGAGCAGTACTTC. The chain combines TRBV27 with TRBJ2-7; D is ambiguous. There are 13 residues in the CDR3. Germline V gene lookup returns CDR1 MNHEY and CDR2 SMNVEV (reference sequence).

This clonotype was observed at least ten times. This chain connects TRBV6-5 to TRBJ1-5; D ambiguous. The CDR3 loop spans 15 amino acids. Trimming left V 0 bases short and J 6 bases short, with 12 bases between. Looked up from germline, CDR1 is MNHEY and CDR2 is SVGAGI. CDR3 DNA: TGTGCCAGCAGTTACTCCCGTGTTCGGGTTCAGCCCCAGCATTTT. Encoded protein: CASSYSRVRVQPQHF.

This clonotype was recorded many times. This chain links TRBV3-1 with TRBJ2-5; 15 positions match TRBD2. V shed 4 bases, J shed 5 bases, and the junction held 5 bases outside the gene matches. Per germline, CDR1 LGHDT and CDR2 YNNKEL (reference sequence). CDR3 size: 16 residues. CDR3 in amino acids: CASSPGLAGGRETQYF. The CDR3 region has the DNA TGTGCCAGCAGCCCGGGACTAGCGGGAGGACGGGAGACCCAGTACTTC.

The V and J genes are TRBV7-3 and TRBJ2-1, with D possibly being TRBD2 (6 bases). Germline V gives CDR1 SGHTA, CDR2 FQGTGA. V was trimmed by 3 bases and J by 4 bases, leaving 10 bases between them. This CDR3 region has 14 residues. DNA for the CDR3: TGTGCCAGCAGCTTTGGCGGGAAATACAATGAGCAGTTCTTC. This translates into CASSFGGKYNEQFF.

The gene calls are TRBV19 and TRBJ2-5; D unclear. Germline V CDR1 and CDR2: LNHDA, SQIVND (reference sequence). This CDR3 spans 13 amino acids. V gave up 4 bases and J gave up 4 bases, with 10 bases separating them. This chain's CDR3 is CASSKNGRETQYF. DNA of the CDR3: TGTGCCAGTAGTAAGAATGGGCGAGAGACCCAGTACTTC.

This clonotype turned up a few times. V is TRBV2 and J is TRBJ2-7; D call uncertain. The CDR3 loop spans 14 amino acids. V was shortened by 6 bases and J by 0 bases, with 12 bases between the two germline ends. Per the germline V gene, CDR1 is SNHLY and CDR2 is FYNNEI. CDR3: CASSEALISYEQYF. CDR3 DNA: TGTGCCAGCAGCGAGGCCCTTATCTCCTACGAGCAGTACTTC.

The chain joins TRBV9 to TRBJ1-1; no clear D gene. This CDR3 has 15 residues. The V gene's germline CDR1 is SGDLS and CDR2 YYNGEE. V shed 0 bases and J shed 4 bases, with 13 bases lying between them. The CDR3 DNA reads TGTGCCAGCAGCGTAGGGCCTCAGAGGAGCACTGAAGCTTTCTTT. Its protein product is CASSVGPQRSTEAFF.

V usage is TRBV2 and J usage is TRBJ2-3, with TRBD1 matching over 7 bases. The junction had 3 bases not matched to a gene; V was cut back by 9 bases and J by 0 bases. There are 13 residues in the CDR3. Germline assignment: CDR1 SNHLY and CDR2 FYNNEI. Here the CDR3 DNA reads TGTGCCAGAGACAGGGATAGCACAGATACGCAGTATTTT. It encodes CARDRDSTDTQYF.

The genes are TRBV7-9 and TRBJ2-7; D is possibly TRBD1 (5 bases). CDR1 and CDR2 (germline): SEHNR, FQNEAQ (reference sequence). V gave up 3 bases and J gave up 4 bases, with 13 bases separating them. The CDR3 is 14 residues long. CDR3 sequence reads: CASSFPGQRYEQYF. DNA of the CDR3: TGTGCCAGCAGCTTTCCAGGACAACGTTACGAGCAGTACTTC.

Many counts were recorded for this clonotype. The genes are TRBV7-6 and TRBJ2-3; D gene ambiguous. The V and J ends lost 1 base and 8 bases respectively, with 10 bases between them. The CDR3 sequence is 13 residues long. The germline gives CDR1 SGHVS, CDR2 FNYEAQ. CDR3 amino acids: CASSLVLSGTQYF. DNA for the CDR3: TGTGCCAGCAGCTTAGTCCTTTCCGGTACGCAGTATTTT.

A word on this clonotype: A clone one base away is much larger, so this may be a read error. This chain joins TRBV11-2 and TRBJ1-2; D is unclear. This CDR3 has 14 residues. CDR1 SGHAT and CDR2 FQNNGV come from the germline V gene. The CDR3 sequence is CASKSDLANYGCTF. DNA for the CDR3: TGTGCCAGCAAGTCAGACCTAGCTAACTATGGCTGCACCTTC. The whole variable domain, remainder taken from reference TRBV11-2 and TRBJ1-2, is EAGVAQSPRYKIIEKRQSVAFWCNPISGHATLYWYQQILGQGPKLLIQFQNNGVVDDSQLPKDRFSAERLKGVDSTLKIQPAKLEDSAVYLCASKSDLANYGCTFGSGTRLTVV.